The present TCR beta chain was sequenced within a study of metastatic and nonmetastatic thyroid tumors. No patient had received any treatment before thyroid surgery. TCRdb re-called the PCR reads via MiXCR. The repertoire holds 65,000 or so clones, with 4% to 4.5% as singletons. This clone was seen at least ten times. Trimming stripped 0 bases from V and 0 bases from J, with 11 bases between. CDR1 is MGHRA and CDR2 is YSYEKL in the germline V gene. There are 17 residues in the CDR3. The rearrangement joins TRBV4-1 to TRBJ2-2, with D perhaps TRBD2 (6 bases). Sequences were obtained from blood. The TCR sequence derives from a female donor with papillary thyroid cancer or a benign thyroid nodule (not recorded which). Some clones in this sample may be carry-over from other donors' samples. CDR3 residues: CASSQEYRDSNTGELFF. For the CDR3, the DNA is TGCGCCAGCAGCCAAGAATACCGGGACTCGAACACCGGGGAGCTGTTTTTT.